This TCR beta chain is from a study of blood T cell repertoires in COVID-19. Overall study context: Spain, Italy and the United States supplied samples that represented acute and convalescent COVID-19.

Original analysis: Estimates of nucleated cell counts were drawn from the amplification of reference gene primers. Measured with immunoSEQ multiplex PCR; TCRdb has only the in-frame clones, and not every one. V, J and clone size are taken as reported in that table, and D and trimming were inferred from the DNA itself. Seen here are 140,000 or so clones, around four fifths observed once, and the top ten hold roughly 4.9%. CDR3 length equals 18 residues. V was pared by 3 bases and J by 2 bases, with 15 bases of the junction left unmatched. The germline V gene encodes CDR1 SGHKS and CDR2 YYEKEE (reference sequence).

Sequenced material: peripheral blood. This TCR derives from a human donor in a cohort sampled during active COVID-19. The V gene is TRBV5-5, the J gene TRBJ2-3; 7 bases line up with TRBD2. The DNA for the CDR3 is TGTGCCAGCAGCTCTGTAGGTCATAGCGGGCTCACCACAGATACGCAGTATTTT. It specifies CASSSVGHSGLTTDTQYF. The whole variable domain, remainder taken from reference TRBV5-5 and TRBJ2-3, is DAGVTQSPTHLIKTRGQQVTLRCSPISGHKSVSWYQQVLGQGPQFIFQYYEKEERGRGNFPDRFSARQFPNYSSELNVNALLLGDSALYLCASSSVGHSGLTTDTQYFGPGTRLTVL.